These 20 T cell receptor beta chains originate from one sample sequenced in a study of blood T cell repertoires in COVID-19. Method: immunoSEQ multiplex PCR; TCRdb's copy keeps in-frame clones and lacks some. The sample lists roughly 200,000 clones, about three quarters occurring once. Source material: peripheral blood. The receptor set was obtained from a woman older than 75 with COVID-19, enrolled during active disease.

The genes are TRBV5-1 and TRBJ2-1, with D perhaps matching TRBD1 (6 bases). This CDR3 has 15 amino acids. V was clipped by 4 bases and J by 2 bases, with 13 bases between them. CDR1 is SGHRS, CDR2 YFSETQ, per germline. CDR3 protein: CASSPGTPTYNEQFF. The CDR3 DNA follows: TGCGCCAGCAGCCCCGGGACACCTACCTACAATGAGCAGTTCTTC.

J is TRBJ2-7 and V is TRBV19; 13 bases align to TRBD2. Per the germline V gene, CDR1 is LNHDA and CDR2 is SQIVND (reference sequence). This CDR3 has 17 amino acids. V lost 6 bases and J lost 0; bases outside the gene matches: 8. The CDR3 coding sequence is TGTGCCAGTAGCCCGGGACTAGCGGGATGGAGCTCCTACGAGCAGTACTTC. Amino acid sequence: CASSPGLAGWSSYEQYF.

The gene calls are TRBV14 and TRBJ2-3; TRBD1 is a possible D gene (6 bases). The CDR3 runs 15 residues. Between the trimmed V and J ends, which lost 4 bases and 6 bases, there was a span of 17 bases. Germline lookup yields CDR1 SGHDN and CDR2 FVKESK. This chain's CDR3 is CASSPTVWGRDTQYF. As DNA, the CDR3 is TGTGCCAGCAGCCCGACAGTTTGGGGGCGGGATACGCAGTATTTT. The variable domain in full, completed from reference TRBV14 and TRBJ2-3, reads EAGVTQFPSHSVIEKGQTVTLRCDPISGHDNLYWYRRVMGKEIKFLLHFVKESKQDESGMPNNRFLAERTGGTYSTLKVQPAELEDSGVYFCASSPTVWGRDTQYFGPGTRLTVL.

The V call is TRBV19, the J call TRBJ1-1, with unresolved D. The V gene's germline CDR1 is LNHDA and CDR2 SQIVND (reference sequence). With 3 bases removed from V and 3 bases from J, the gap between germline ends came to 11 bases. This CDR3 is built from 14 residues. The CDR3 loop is CASSMRVWDTEAFF. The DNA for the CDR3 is TGTGCCAGTAGTATGCGGGTATGGGACACTGAAGCTTTCTTT.

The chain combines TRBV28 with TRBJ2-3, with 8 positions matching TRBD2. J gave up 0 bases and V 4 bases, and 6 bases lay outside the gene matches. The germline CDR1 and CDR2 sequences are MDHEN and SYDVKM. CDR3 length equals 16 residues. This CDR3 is CASSSLAGTSTDTQYF. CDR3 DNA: TGTGCCAGCAGTTCGTTAGCGGGGACTAGCACAGATACGCAGTATTTT.

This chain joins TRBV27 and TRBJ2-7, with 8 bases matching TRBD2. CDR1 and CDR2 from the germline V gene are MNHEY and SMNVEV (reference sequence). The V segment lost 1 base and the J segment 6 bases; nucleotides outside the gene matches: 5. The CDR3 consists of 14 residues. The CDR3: CASSLYSGGLEQYF. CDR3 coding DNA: TGTGCCAGCAGTTTATATTCGGGAGGGCTCGAGCAGTACTTC.

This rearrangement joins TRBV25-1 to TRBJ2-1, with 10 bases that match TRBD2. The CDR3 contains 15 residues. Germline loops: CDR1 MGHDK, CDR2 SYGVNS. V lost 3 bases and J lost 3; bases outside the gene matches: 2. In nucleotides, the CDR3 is TGTGCCAGCAGTGATGGACTAGCGGTCTACAATGAGCAGTTCTTC. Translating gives CASSDGLAVYNEQFF.

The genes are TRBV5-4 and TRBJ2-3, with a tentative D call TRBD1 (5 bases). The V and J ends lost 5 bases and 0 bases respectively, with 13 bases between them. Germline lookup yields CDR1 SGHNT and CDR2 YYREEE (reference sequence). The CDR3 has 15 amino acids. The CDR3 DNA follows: TGTGCCAGCAGACCCGACAGATCTAGCACAGATACGCAGTATTTT. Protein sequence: CASRPDRSSTDTQYF.

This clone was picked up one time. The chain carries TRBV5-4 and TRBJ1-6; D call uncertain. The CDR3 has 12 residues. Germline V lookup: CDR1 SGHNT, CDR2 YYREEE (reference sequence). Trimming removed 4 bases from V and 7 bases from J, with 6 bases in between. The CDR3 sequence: CASSTENSPLHF. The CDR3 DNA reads TGTGCCAGCAGCACAGAGAATTCACCCCTCCACTTT.

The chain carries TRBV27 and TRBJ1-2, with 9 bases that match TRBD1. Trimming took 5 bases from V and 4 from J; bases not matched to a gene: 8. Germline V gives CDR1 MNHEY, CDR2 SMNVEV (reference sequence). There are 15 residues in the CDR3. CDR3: CASSLRQGDTYGYTF. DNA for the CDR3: TGTGCCAGCAGTCTACGACAGGGGGATACCTATGGCTACACCTTC.

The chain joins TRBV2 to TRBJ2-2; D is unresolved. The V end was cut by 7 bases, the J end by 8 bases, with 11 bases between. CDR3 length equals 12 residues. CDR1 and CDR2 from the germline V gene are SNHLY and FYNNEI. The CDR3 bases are TGTGCCAGCAATCCGGCCAGGGGGGAGCTGTTTTTT. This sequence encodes CASNPARGELFF.

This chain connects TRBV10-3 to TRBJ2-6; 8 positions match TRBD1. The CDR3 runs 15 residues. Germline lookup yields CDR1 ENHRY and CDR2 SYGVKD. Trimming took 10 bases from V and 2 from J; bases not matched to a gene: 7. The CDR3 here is CATKQGETGANVLTF. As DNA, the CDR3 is TGTGCCACGAAACAGGGGGAGACTGGGGCCAACGTCCTGACTTTC.

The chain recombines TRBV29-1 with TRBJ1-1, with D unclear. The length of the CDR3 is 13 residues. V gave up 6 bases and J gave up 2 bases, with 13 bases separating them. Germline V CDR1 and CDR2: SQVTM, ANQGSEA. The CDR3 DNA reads TGCAGCGTGGCACTGAGGAGTAACACTGAAGCTTTCTTT. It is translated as CSVALRSNTEAFF.

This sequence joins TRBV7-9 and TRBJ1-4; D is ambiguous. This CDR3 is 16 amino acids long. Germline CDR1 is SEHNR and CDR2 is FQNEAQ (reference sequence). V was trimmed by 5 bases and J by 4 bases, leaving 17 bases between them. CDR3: CASSQRTVEGNEKLFF. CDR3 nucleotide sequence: TGTGCCAGCAGCCAGCGGACGGTGGAGGGTAATGAAAAACTGTTTTTT.

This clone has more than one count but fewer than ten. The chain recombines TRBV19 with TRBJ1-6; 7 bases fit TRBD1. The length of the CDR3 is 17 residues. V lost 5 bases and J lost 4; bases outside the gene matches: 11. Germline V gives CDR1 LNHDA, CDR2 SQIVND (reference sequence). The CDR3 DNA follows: TGTGCCAGTAGTTTCGGACAGGATTGGGGATATAATTCACCCCTCCACTTT. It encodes CASSFGQDWGYNSPLHF. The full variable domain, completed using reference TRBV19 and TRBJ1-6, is DGGITQSPKYLFRKEGQNVTLSCEQNLNHDAMYWYRQDPGQGLRLIYYSQIVNDFQKGDIAEGYSVSREKKESFPLTVTSAQKNPTAFYLCASSFGQDWGYNSPLHFGNGTRLTVT.

CDR3 protein: CASSQEVWEWNYGYTF. In DNA, the CDR3 is TGCGCCAGCAGCCAAGAGGTCTGGGAGTGGAACTATGGCTACACCTTC. V is TRBV4-1 and J is TRBJ1-2; no reliable D call. V lost 0 bases and J 2 bases, leaving 13 bases between the germline ends. Per the germline V gene, CDR1 is MGHRA and CDR2 is YSYEKL. The CDR3 covers 16 residues.

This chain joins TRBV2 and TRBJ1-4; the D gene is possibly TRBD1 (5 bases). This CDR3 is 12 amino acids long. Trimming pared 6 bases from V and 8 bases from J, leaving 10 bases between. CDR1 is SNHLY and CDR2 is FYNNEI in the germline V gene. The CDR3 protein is CASSQRGEKLFF. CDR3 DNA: TGTGCCAGCAGCCAAAGGGGAGAAAAACTGTTTTTT.

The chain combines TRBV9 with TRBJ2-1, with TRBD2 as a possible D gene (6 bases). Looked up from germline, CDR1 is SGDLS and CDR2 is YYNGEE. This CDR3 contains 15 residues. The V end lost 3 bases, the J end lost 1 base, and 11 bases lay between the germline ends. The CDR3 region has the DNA TGTGCCAGCAGCGGACGGGAGAAGTCCTACAATGAGCAGTTCTTC. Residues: CASSGREKSYNEQFF.

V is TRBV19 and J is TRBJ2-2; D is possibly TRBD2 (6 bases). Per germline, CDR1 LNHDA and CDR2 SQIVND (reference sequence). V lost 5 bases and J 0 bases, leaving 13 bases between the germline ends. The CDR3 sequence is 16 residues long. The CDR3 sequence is CASSSAGQSNTGELFF. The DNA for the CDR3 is TGTGCCAGTAGTTCCGCGGGGCAGTCGAACACCGGGGAGCTGTTTTTT.

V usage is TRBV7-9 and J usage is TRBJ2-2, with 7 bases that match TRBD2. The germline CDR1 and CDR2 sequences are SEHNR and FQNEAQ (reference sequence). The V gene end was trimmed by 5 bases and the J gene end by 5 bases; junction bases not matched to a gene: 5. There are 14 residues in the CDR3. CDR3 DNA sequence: TGTGCCAGCAGCCGGGACTACCAGACCGGGGAGCTGTTTTTT. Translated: CASSRDYQTGELFF.